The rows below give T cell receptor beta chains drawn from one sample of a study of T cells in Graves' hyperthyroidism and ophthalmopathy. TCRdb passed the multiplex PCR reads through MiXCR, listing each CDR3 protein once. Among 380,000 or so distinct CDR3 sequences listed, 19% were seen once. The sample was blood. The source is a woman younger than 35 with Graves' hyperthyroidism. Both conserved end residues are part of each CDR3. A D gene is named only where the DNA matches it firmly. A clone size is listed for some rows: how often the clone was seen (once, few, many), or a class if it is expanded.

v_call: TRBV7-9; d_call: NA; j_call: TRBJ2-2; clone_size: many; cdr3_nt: TGTGCCAGCAGCTGGGACGGTTTTACCGGGGAGCTGTTTTTT; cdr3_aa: CASSWDGFTGELFF
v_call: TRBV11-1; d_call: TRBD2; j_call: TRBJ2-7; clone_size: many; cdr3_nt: TGTGCCAGCAGCTTAGCGATTAGCGGGGGAGCCACGGGGGAGCAGTACTTC; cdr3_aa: CASSLAISGGATGEQYF
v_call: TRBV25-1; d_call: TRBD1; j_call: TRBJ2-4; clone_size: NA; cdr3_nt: TGTGCCAGCAGCTGGGGACAGAAAAACATTCAGTACTTC; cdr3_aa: CASSWGQKNIQYF
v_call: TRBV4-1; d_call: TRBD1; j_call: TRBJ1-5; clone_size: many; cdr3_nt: TGCGCCAGCAGCCATCGGACAGGTACACTTAGCAATCAGCCCCAGCATTTT; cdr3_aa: CASSHRTGTLSNQPQHF
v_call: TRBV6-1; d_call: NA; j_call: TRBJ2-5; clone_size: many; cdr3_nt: TGTGCCAGCAGTCAAACAGGGAGGGGTTGGGAGACCCAGTACTTC; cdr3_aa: CASSQTGRGWETQYF
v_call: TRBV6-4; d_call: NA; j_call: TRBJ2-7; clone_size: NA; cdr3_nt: TGTGCCAGCGAAGAAGACTACGAGCAGTACTTC; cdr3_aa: CASEEDYEQYF
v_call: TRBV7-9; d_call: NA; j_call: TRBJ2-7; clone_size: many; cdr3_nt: TGTGCCAGCAGCCCTGGGCAGACCGACGAGCAGTACTTC; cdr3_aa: CASSPGQTDEQYF
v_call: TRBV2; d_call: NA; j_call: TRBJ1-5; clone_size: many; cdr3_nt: TGTGCCAGCTGTCGGGGATCCTATAGCAATCAGCCCCAGCATTTT; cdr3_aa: CASCRGSYSNQPQHF
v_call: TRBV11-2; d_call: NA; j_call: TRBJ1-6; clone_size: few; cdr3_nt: TGTGCCAGCAGCTTGGGGGGTCCCAATTCACCCCTCCACTTT; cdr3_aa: CASSLGGPNSPLHF
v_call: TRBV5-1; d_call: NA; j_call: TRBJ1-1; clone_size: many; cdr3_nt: TGCGCCAGCAGCTTGGTCTGGGGTAACACTGAAGCTTTCTTT; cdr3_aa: CASSLVWGNTEAFF
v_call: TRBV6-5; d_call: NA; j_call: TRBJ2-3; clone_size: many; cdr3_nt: TGTGCCAGCAGTTACTCCTCGCGGTTGACGCAGTATTTT; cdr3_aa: CASSYSSRLTQYF
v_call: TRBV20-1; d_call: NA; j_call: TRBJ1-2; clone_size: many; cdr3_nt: TGCAGTGCTAGAGAGAGGGGCGAGAAACGTCACTATGGCTACACCTTC; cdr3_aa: CSARERGEKRHYGYTF
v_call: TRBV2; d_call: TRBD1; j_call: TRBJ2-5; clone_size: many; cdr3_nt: TGTGCCAGCAGCCCCGGGACGACAGGGGGGCAAGGGACCCAGTACTTC; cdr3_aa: CASSPGTTGGQGTQYF
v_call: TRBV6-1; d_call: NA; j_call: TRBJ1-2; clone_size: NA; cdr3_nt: TGTGCCAGCAGCTCACGACCGGGTAGTTGGGGCTACACCTTC; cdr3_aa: CASSSRPGSWGYTF
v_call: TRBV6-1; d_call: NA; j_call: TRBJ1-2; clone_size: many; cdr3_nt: TGTGCCAGCAGTGTTAGTGGCAGTTTTACGGACGGCTACACCTTC; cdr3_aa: CASSVSGSFTDGYTF
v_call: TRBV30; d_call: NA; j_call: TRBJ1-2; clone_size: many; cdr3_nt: TGTGCCTGGAACCGGGACCCCTATGGCTACACCTTC; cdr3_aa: CAWNRDPYGYTF
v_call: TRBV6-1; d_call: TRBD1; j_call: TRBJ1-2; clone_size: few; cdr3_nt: TGTGCCAGCAGTGTAGGACAGGGGACCACATATGGCTACACCTTC; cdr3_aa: CASSVGQGTTYGYTF
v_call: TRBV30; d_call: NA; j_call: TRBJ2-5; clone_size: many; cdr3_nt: TGTGCCTGGTTGCTGAGCAGCGTAAAAGAGACCCAGTACTTC; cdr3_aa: CAWLLSSVKETQYF
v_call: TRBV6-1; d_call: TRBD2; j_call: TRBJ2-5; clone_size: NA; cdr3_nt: TGTGCCAGCAGTGACCTTAGACTAGCGGGGGGGCGGGAGACCCAGTACTTC; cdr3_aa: CASSDLRLAGGRETQYF
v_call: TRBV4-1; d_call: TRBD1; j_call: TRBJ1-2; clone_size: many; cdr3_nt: TGCGCCAGCAGCCAAGAGAGGAGTGTGGGACAGGGCATCTATGGCTACACCTTC; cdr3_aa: CASSQERSVGQGIYGYTF
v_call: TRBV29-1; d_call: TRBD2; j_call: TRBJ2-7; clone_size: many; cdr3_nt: TGCAGCGTTGTCTCCCCGACTAGCGGTCTTTTCTACGAGCAGTACTTC; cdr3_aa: CSVVSPTSGLFYEQYF
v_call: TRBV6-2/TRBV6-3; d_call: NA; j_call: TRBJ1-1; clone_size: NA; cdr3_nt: TGTGCCAGCAGGACGACTCGGGGGACTGAAGCTTGCTTT; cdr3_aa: CASRTTRGTEACF
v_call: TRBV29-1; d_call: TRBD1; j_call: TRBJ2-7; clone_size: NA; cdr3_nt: TGCAGCGTTGAAGTACTGGGACAGCCTACGGTCGAGCAGTACTTC; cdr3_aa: CSVEVLGQPTVEQYF
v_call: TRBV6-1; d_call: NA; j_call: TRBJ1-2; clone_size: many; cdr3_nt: TGTGCCAGCAGTGCCCCTTCCCGGGAGGCTAACTATGGCTACACCTTC; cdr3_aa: CASSAPSREANYGYTF
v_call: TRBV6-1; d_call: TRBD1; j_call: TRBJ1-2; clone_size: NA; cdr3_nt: TGTGCCAGCAGTGAAAGGATAGGGGGCCACTATGGCTACACCTTC; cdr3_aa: CASSERIGGHYGYTF
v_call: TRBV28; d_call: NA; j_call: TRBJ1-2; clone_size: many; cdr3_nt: TGTGCCAGCAGAGACCGGACAAGAAACTATGGCTACACCTTC; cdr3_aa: CASRDRTRNYGYTF
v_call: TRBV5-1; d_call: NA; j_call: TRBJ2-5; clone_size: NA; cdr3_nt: TGCGCCAGCAGCGACAGACTCCCGCAAGAGACCCAGTACTTC; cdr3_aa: CASSDRLPQETQYF
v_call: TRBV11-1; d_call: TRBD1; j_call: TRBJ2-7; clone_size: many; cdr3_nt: TGTGCCAGCAGCACCATCCCCGGGACAGGGTTTGAAGATCAGCAGTACTTC; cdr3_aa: CASSTIPGTGFEDQQYF
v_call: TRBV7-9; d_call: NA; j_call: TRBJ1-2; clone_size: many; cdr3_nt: TGTGCCAGCAGCTTGGGACCTAGAGGCTATGGCTACACCTTC; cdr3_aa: CASSLGPRGYGYTF
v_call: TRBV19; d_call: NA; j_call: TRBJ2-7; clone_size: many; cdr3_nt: TGTGCCACCCTGGGACAAGCATCCTACGAGCAGTACTTC; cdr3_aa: CATLGQASYEQYF
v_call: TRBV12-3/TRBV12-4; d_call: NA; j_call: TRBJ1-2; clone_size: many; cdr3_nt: TGTGCCAGCAGTTCATTCCCTGCAGTTAACTATGGCTACACCTTC; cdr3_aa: CASSSFPAVNYGYTF
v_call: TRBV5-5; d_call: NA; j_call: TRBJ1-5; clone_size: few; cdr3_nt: TGTGCCAGCAGCTTGGGGATTCGTCCGAAAGATAGCAATCAGCCCCAGCATTTT; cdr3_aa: CASSLGIRPKDSNQPQHF
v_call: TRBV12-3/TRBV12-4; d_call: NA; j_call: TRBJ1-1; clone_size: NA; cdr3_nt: TGTGCCAGCAGTTTTTTCAGATGGGGTTTCTTT; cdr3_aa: CASSFFRWGFF
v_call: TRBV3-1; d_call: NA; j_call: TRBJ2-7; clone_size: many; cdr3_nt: TGTGCCAGCAGCCAGCGAAGGCCGACCTACGAGCAGTACTTC; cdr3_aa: CASSQRRPTYEQYF
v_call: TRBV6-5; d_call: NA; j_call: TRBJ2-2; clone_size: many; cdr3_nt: TGTGCCAGCGGTTCCTATTCCGGGACGGGTAACACCGGGGAGCTGTTTTTT; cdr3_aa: CASGSYSGTGNTGELFF
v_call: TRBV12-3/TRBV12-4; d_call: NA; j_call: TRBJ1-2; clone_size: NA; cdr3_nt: TGTGCCAGCAGTTTCGGTCTACAAGCTCTGGGCTACACCTTC; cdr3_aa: CASSFGLQALGYTF
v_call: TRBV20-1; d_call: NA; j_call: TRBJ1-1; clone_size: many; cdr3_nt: TGCAGTGCTAGGGTGGGCTTTGAAGCTTTCTTT; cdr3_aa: CSARVGFEAFF
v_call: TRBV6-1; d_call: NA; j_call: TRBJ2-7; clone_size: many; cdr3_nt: TGTGCCAGCAGTCGGACGGCGAGCTCCTACGAGCAGTACTTC; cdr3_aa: CASSRTASSYEQYF
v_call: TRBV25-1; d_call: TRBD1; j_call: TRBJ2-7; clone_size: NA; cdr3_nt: TGTGCCAGCAGTGGGGGACAGGTTACCTACGAGCAGTACTTC; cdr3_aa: CASSGGQVTYEQYF
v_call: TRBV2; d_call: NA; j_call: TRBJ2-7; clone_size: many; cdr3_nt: TGTGCCAGCAGTGCTCGACAGTTGTACGAGCAGTACTTC; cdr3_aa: CASSARQLYEQYF
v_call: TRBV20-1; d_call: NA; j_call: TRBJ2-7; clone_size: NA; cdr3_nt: TGCAGTGCTAGCGGGGCACAGGGTGTCCCCTACGAGCAGTACTTC; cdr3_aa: CSASGAQGVPYEQYF
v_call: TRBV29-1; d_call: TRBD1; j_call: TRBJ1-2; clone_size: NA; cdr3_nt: TGCAGCACCATGACAGGGGTCGACTATGGCTACACCTTC; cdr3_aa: CSTMTGVDYGYTF
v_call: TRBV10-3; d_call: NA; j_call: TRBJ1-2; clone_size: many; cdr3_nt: TGTGCCATCAGTGAAACCCTCGGACGAATCGCTAGCAACACCTTC; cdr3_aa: CAISETLGRIASNTF
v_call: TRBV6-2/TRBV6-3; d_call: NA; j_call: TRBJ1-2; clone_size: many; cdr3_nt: TGTGCCAGCAGTTCCGGGACACTATATGGCTACACCTTC; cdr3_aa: CASSSGTLYGYTF
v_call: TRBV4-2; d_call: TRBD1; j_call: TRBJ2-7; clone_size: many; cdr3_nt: TGTGCCAGCAGCCAAGAGTTTACAGGGGCCTTCCCCTACGAGCAGTACTTC; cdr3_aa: CASSQEFTGAFPYEQYF
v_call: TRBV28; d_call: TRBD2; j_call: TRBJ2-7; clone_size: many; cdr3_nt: TGTGCCAGCAGAACTACTAGCGGGGCCTCCTACGAGCAGTACTTC; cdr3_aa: CASRTTSGASYEQYF
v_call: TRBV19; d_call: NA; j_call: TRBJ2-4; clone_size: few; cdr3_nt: TGTGCCAGTAGTAACAGGGTTCGTGGCAAAAACATTCAGTACTTC; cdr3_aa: CASSNRVRGKNIQYF
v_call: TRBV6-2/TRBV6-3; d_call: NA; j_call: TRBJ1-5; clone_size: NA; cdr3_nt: TGTGCCAGCAGTTACCGGGGCCAGGGGAATCAGCCCCAGCATTTT; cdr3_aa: CASSYRGQGNQPQHF
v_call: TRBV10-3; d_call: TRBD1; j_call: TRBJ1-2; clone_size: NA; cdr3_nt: TGTGCCATCACGTGGGACGCCGGGACAGGGTATGGCTACACCTTC; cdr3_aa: CAITWDAGTGYGYTF